These 21 T cell receptor beta chains were sequenced from one sample in a study of blood T cell repertoires in COVID-19. Sequencing used immunoSEQ multiplex PCR; TCRdb keeps in-frame clones, though not all of them. The sample lists about 210,000 clones, around 81% occurring once. Material for sequencing was peripheral blood. Every receptor here comes from a woman aged 70 to 79 with acute or convalescent COVID-19.

The chain combines TRBV24-1 with TRBJ1-2; unclear D gene. V was pared by 6 bases and J by 8 bases, with 18 bases between. Germline-derived CDR1 and CDR2 are KGHDR and SFDVKD. This CDR3 has 14 amino acids. The CDR3 is CATSLSVGVGGYTF. The CDR3 DNA reads TGTGCCACCAGTCTCTCTGTAGGAGTCGGCGGCTACACCTTC.

The table lists this clone with a count of one. This rearrangement joins TRBV7-2 to TRBJ2-7, with 9 bases identical to TRBD1. The CDR3 covers 15 residues. Germline CDR1 and CDR2: SGHTA and FQGNSA. V was clipped by 5 bases and J by 1 base; unmatched bases: 6. The CDR3 spells CASSAGQGKSYEQYF. The CDR3 nucleotides are TGTGCCAGCAGCGCTGGACAGGGGAAGTCCTACGAGCAGTACTTC.

The V call is TRBV7-2, the J call TRBJ1-2; a weak D match, TRBD1 (5 bases). The CDR3 is 15 residues long. In germline, CDR1 is SGHTA, CDR2 FQGNSA. Trimming stripped 1 base from V and 5 bases from J, with 14 bases between. The CDR3 DNA reads TGTGCCAGCAGCTTAGAAGCGGGACGGATTTATGGCTACACCTTC. Protein product: CASSLEAGRIYGYTF.

This clone came up once. The chain combines TRBV6-2 or TRBV6-3 with TRBJ2-3; 12 bases are shared with TRBD2. The germline V gene encodes CDR1 MNHEY and CDR2 SVGEGT. V was pared by 0 bases and J by 4 bases, with 11 bases of the junction left unmatched. The CDR3 covers 19 residues. The CDR3 region has the DNA TGTGCCAGCAGTTACTCCCCCCCTGGACTAGCGGGGCCTTCAGATACGCAGTATTTT. Its protein is CASSYSPPGLAGPSDTQYF.

The genes are TRBV4-2 and TRBJ1-2, with 8 bases identical to TRBD1. V lost 0 bases, J lost 4 bases, and 10 bases stayed unmatched. The V gene's germline CDR1 is LGHNA and CDR2 YNFKEQ. The CDR3 extends over 17 amino acids. For the CDR3, the DNA is TGTGCCAGCAGCCAAGAAAGGACAGGGCTTTCCGTCTATGGCTACACCTTC. Translation gives CASSQERTGLSVYGYTF.

Note on this clone: This same CDR3 is encoded by further DNA sequences in the sample. The chain employs TRBV20-1 and TRBJ2-1, with TRBD1 as a possible D gene (5 bases). CDR1 is DFQATT, CDR2 SNEGSKA, per germline (reference sequence). The CDR3 covers 11 residues. Trimming removed 4 bases from V and 6 bases from J, with 7 bases in between. The CDR3 DNA sequence: TGCAGTGCTAATCAGGGCAATGAGCAGTTCTTC. Protein product: CSANQGNEQFF.

This chain joins TRBV27 and TRBJ1-2; no definite D call. Germline V CDR1 and CDR2: MNHEY, SMNVEV (reference sequence). The CDR3 sequence is 15 residues long. The germline V and J ends were trimmed by 2 bases and 8 bases, with 18 bases remaining between them. The CDR3 reads CASSLSYRAAGGYTF. The DNA of the CDR3 is TGTGCCAGCAGTTTAAGTTATCGGGCTGCGGGAGGCTACACCTTC.

J is TRBJ1-2 and V is TRBV24-1; TRBD1 aligns across 8 bases. Per the germline V gene, CDR1 is KGHDR and CDR2 is SFDVKD. J was trimmed by 6 bases and V by 3 bases; bases with no gene match: 5. CDR3 length: 14 amino acids. The CDR3 DNA is TGTGCCACCAGTGATCCGCAGGGGGCGGATGGCTACACCTTC. Amino acids: CATSDPQGADGYTF.

This chain uses TRBV10-1 with TRBJ2-5; tentative D call: TRBD2 (5 bases). The ends were cut back, 3 bases at V and 2 bases at J, with 7 bases in the middle. In germline, CDR1 is WNHNN, CDR2 SYGVQD (reference sequence). The CDR3 covers 13 residues. The CDR3 spells CASSDEGQETQYF. The CDR3 DNA reads as TGCGCCAGCAGTGATGAGGGTCAAGAGACCCAGTACTTC.

The V and J genes are TRBV2 and TRBJ2-5; a possible D gene is TRBD2 (6 bases). The germline V gene has CDR1 SNHLY and CDR2 FYNNEI. The CDR3 runs 13 residues. V lost 2 bases and J lost 7, with 11 bases in between. Written as DNA, the CDR3 is TGTGCCAGCAGTGAATCGGTGGGGGGGACCCAGTACTTC. Translated: CASSESVGGTQYF.

The chain links TRBV3-1 (or the pseudogene TRBV3-2) to TRBJ2-6, with TRBD2 identical over 12 bases. CDR1 is LGHDT, CDR2 YNNKEL, per germline (reference sequence). Unmatched junction bases numbered 6, after V lost 3 bases and J lost 0 bases. The CDR3 extends over 19 amino acids. The chain's CDR3 is CASSHILAGGLSGANVLTF. CDR3 nucleotides: TGTGCCAGCAGCCATATTCTAGCGGGGGGGCTCTCTGGGGCCAACGTCCTGACTTTC.

The chain combines TRBV2 with TRBJ1-4; 10 bases match TRBD1. This CDR3 contains 14 residues. The V segment lost 5 bases and the J segment 5 bases; nucleotides outside the gene matches: 2. The germline V gene has CDR1 SNHLY and CDR2 FYNNEI. The CDR3 sequence is CASSPGQGNEKLFF. The CDR3 nucleotides are TGTGCCAGCAGTCCGGGACAGGGGAATGAAAAACTGTTTTTT.

This clone has a handful of counts. In the same sample, other DNA sequences code for this CDR3. This chain links TRBV5-1 with TRBJ1-4, with 7 bases that match TRBD1. The germline V gene has CDR1 SGHRS and CDR2 YFSETQ. CDR3 size: 14 residues. With V trimmed by 4 bases and J by 3 bases, 3 bases remained unmatched. CDR3 region: CASSRDSPNEKLFF. DNA of the CDR3: TGCGCCAGCAGCCGGGACAGTCCTAATGAAAAACTGTTTTTT. The entire variable domain, with the rest obtained from reference TRBV5-1 and TRBJ1-4, is as follows: KAGVTQTPRYLIKTRGQQVTLSCSPISGHRSVSWYQQTPGQGLQFLFEYFSETQRNKGNFPGRFSGRQFSNSRSEMNVSTLELGDSALYLCASSRDSPNEKLFFGSGTQLSVL.

The chain couples TRBV12-5 to TRBJ2-6, with D possibly being TRBD1 (6 bases). The CDR3 is made up of 17 amino acids. From germline, CDR1 is LGHNT and CDR2 FRNRAP. With 5 bases removed from V and 0 bases from J, the gap between germline ends came to 14 bases. CDR3 nucleotide sequence: TGTGCTAGTGGTCAGATACAGGGTTCCTCTGGGGCCAACGTCCTGACTTTC. Protein: CASGQIQGSSGANVLTF.

The J gene is TRBJ1-1, the V gene TRBV7-8, with TRBD1 matching 9 bases. The CDR3 is 18 residues long. The germline V gene encodes CDR1 SGHVS and CDR2 FQNEAQ. The junction had 17 bases not matched to a gene; V was cut back by 5 bases and J by 4 bases. The CDR3 sequence: CASSLWVGTGKSSTEAFF. The CDR3 nucleotides read TGTGCCAGCAGCCTTTGGGTGGGGACAGGGAAGTCAAGCACTGAAGCTTTCTTT.

CDR3 sequence (DNA): TGTGCCACCCAGATGGGGGCCAACTATGGCTACACCTTC. Protein sequence: CATQMGANYGYTF. V is TRBV5-4 and J is TRBJ1-2; D perhaps matches TRBD1 (6 bases). Germline values: CDR1 SGHNT, CDR2 YYREEE (reference sequence). This CDR3 has 13 residues. Trimming shortened V by 9 bases and J by 2 bases, and 14 bases separated the two germline ends.

The rearrangement joins TRBV5-1 to TRBJ2-3; D possibly corresponds to TRBD2 (6 bases). The V and J ends lost 1 base and 2 bases respectively, with 11 bases between them. The CDR3 has 15 amino acids. Germline V CDR1 and CDR2: SGHRS, YFSETQ. The CDR3 here is CASSLKGGDTDTQYF. In DNA, the CDR3 is TGCGCCAGCAGCTTGAAGGGAGGAGACACAGATACGCAGTATTTT.

The J gene is TRBJ2-5, the V gene TRBV7-2, with TRBD2 matching 13 bases. In germline, CDR1 is SGHTA, CDR2 FQGNSA. The CDR3 is made up of 16 amino acids. V was pared by 2 bases and J by 3 bases, with 3 bases of the junction left unmatched. The CDR3 protein is CASSLFGLAGEETQYF. The CDR3 DNA follows: TGTGCCAGCAGCTTATTCGGACTAGCGGGGGAAGAGACCCAGTACTTC. The full variable domain, with the rest looked up from reference TRBV7-2 and TRBJ2-5, is GAGVSQSPSNKVTEKGKDVELRCDPISGHTALYWYRQSLGQGLEFLIYFQGNSAPDKSGLPSDRFSAERTGGSVSTLTIQRTQQEDSAVYLCASSLFGLAGEETQYFGPGTRLLVL.

This chain joins TRBV3-1 (or the pseudogene TRBV3-2) and TRBJ1-2; 10 positions match TRBD1. The junction had 4 bases not matched to a gene; V was cut back by 1 base and J by 8 bases. Looked up from germline, CDR1 is LGHDT and CDR2 is YNNKEL (reference sequence). The CDR3 consists of 14 residues. The CDR3 loop is CASSQGTGGGGYTF. In DNA, the CDR3 is TGTGCCAGCAGCCAAGGGACAGGGGGTGGCGGCTACACCTTC.

This clone was counted a few times. The rearrangement uses TRBV12-5 and TRBJ2-6; D may be TRBD1 (6 bases). Trimming removed 1 base from V and 0 bases from J, with 13 bases in between. The CDR3 sequence is 18 residues long. In germline, CDR1 is LGHNT, CDR2 FRNRAP. The CDR3 reads CASGLEQGYLSGANVLTF. The DNA for the CDR3 is TGTGCTAGTGGTTTGGAACAGGGTTATCTCTCTGGGGCCAACGTCCTGACTTTC.

This chain links TRBV19 with TRBJ2-5; 8 bases fit TRBD2. Germline CDR1 LNHDA, CDR2 SQIVND (reference sequence). J lost 2 bases, V lost 8 bases, and 1 base had no gene match. The CDR3 totals 12 residues. CDR3 amino acids: CASSSGQETQYF. CDR3 nucleotide sequence: TGTGCCAGTTCTAGCGGGCAAGAGACCCAGTACTTC.